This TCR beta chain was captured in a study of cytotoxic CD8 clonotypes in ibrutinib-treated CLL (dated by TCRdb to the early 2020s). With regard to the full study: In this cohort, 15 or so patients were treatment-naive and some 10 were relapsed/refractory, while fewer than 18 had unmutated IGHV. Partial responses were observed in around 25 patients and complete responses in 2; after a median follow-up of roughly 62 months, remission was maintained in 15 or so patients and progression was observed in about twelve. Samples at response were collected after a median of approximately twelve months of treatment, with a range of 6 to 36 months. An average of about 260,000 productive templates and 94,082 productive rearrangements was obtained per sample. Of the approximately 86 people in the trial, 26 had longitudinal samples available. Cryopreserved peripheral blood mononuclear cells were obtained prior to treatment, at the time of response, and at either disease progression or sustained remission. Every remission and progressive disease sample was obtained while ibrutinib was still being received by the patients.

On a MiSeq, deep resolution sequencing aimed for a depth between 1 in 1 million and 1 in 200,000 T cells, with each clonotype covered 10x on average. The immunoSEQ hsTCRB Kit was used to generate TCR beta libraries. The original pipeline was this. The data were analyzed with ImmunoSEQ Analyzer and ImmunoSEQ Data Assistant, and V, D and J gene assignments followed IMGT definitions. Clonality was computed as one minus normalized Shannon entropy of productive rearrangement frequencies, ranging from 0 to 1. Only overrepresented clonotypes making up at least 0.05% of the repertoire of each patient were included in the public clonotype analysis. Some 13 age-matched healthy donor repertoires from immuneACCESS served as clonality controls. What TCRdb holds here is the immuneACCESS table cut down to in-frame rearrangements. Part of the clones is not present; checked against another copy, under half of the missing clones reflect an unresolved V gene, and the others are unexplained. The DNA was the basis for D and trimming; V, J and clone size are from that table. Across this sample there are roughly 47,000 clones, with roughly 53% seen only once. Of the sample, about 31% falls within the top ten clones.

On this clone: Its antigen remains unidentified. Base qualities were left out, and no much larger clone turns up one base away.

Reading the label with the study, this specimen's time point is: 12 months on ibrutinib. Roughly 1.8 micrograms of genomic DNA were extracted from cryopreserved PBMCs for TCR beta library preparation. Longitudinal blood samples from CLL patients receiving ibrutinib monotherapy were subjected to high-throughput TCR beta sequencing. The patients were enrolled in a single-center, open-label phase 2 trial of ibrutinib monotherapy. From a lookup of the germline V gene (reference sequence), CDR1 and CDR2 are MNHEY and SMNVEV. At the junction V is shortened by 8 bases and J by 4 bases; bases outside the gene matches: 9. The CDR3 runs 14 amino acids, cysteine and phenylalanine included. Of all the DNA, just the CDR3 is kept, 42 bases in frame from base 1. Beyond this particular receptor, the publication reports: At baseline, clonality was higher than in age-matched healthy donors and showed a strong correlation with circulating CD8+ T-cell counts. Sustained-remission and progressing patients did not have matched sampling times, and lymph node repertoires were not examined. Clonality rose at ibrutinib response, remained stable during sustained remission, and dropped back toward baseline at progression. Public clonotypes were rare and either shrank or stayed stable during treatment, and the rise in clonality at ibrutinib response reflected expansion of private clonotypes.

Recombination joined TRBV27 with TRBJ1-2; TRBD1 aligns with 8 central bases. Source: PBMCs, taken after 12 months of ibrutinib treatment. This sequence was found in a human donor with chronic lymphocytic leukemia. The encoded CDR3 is CASRDRTGSYGYTF. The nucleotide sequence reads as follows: TGTGCCAGCCGGGACAGGACGGGATCCTATGGCTACACCTTC.